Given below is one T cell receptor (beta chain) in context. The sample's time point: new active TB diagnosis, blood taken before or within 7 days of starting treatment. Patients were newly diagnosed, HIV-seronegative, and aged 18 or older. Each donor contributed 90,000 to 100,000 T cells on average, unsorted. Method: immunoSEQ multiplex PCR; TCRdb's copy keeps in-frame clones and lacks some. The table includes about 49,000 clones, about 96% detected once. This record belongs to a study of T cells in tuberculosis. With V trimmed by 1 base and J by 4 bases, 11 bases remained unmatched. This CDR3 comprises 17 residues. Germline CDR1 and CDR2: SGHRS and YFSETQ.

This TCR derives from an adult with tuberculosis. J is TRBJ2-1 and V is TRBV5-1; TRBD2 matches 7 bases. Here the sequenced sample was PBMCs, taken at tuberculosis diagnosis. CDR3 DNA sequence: TGCGCCAGCAGCTTGTTTCCGGCCAGCGGGGTTTACAATGAGCAGTTCTTC. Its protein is CASSLFPASGVYNEQFF.